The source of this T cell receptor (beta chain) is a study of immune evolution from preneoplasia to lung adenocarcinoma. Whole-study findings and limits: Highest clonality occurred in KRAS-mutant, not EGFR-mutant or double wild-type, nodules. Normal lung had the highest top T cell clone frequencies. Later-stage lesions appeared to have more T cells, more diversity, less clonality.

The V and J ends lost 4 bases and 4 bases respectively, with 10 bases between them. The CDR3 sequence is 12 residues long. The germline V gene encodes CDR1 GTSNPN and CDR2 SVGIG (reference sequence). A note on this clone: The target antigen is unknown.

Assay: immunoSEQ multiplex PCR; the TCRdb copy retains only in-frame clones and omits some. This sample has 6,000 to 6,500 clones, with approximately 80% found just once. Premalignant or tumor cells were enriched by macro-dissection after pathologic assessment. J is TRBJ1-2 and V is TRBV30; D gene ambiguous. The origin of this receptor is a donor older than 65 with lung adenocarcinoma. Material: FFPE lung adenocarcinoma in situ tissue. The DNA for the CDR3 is TGTGCCTGGAACGGACCGGGCTATGGCTACACCTTC. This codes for CAWNGPGYGYTF.